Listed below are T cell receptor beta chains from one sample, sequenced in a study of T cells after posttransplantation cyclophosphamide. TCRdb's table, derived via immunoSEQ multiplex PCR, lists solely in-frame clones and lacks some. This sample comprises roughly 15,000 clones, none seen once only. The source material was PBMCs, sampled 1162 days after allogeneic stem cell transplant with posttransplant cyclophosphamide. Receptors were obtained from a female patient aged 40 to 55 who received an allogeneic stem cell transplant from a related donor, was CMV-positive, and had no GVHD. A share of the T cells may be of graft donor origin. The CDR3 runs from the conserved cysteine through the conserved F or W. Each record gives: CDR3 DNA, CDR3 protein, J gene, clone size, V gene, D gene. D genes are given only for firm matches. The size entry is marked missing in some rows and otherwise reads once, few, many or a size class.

TGCGCCAGCAGCATGGACTCCAGGGGTAATTCACCCCTCCACTTT | CASSMDSRGNSPLHF | TRBJ1-6 | many | TRBV5-1 | .
TGTGCCAGCAGTGGACAAGAACGGGAGGGGCAGTACTTC | CASSGQEREGQYF | TRBJ2-7 | many | TRBV2 | TRBD2
TGTGCCAGCAGCCACGGGACAGGGAGCTACGAGCAGTACTTC | CASSHGTGSYEQYF | TRBJ2-7 | . | TRBV7-7 | TRBD1
TGTGCCAGCAGTGAAATGAGGACAGGGGAGCTGTTTTTT | CASSEMRTGELFF | TRBJ2-2 | few | TRBV6-1 | .
TGTGCCATTAGCATCAGACAGGGGACGGCATACGAGCAGTACTTC | CAISIRQGTAYEQYF | TRBJ2-7 | few | TRBV9 | TRBD1
TGTGCCAGCAGCTATCCGACTAGCGGGCCCTACAATGAGCAGTTCTTC | CASSYPTSGPYNEQFF | TRBJ2-1 | few | TRBV7-8 | TRBD2
TGTGCCAGTAGTATAAGTCCCAAGCGGGCAGCTGGAAACACCATATATTTT | CASSISPKRAAGNTIYF | TRBJ1-3 | many | TRBV19 | .
TGTGCCAGCTTTTTCGGACAGGGGACGGCCTACGAGCAGTACTTC | CASFFGQGTAYEQYF | TRBJ2-7 | . | TRBV9 | TRBD1
TGCGCCAGCAGCCCCATCCGCCCCCGAGAAGGGGGCACAGATACGCAGTATTTT | CASSPIRPREGGTDTQYF | TRBJ2-3 | . | TRBV4-1 | .
TGTGCCAGCAATACAGGGGGCACTAGGAACACTGAAGCTTTCTTT | CASNTGGTRNTEAFF | TRBJ1-1 | many | TRBV5-8 | TRBD1
TGTGCCAGCACTTCAACTCGGAACACTGAAGCTTTCTTT | CASTSTRNTEAFF | TRBJ1-1 | many | TRBV6-5 | .
TGTGCCAGTAGTGGTACAGGGGGAGGCAATCAGCCCCAGCATTTT | CASSGTGGGNQPQHF | TRBJ1-5 | many | TRBV19 | TRBD1
TGCGCCAGCAGCCCGGGGGACAGGGAAGGAAACACCATATATTTT | CASSPGDREGNTIYF | TRBJ1-3 | few | TRBV5-1 | TRBD1
TGTGCCAGTAGTTTATCGGGAGAAAGTTATTCACCCCTCCACTTT | CASSLSGESYSPLHF | TRBJ1-6 | few | TRBV19 | .
TGTGCCACCCTGACAGGGAGCACAGATACGCAGTATTTT | CATLTGSTDTQYF | TRBJ2-3 | many | TRBV21-1 | .
TGTGCCAGCAGTCCTACAGGGGCGGGCACTGAAGCTTTCTTT | CASSPTGAGTEAFF | TRBJ1-1 | few | TRBV6-5 | TRBD1
TGTGCCAGCAGCTTTCCTCGGGGAGCCTACGAGCAGTACTTC | CASSFPRGAYEQYF | TRBJ2-7 | few | TRBV12-1 | .
TGTGCCACCAGCAGAGTACATTTCTCTGGAAACACCATATATTTT | CATSRVHFSGNTIYF | TRBJ1-3 | many | TRBV15 | .
TGCGCCAGCAGCTTCGGGACAGGGGACTACGAGCAGTACTTC | CASSFGTGDYEQYF | TRBJ2-7 | few | TRBV5-1 | TRBD1
TGTGCCACCAGCGAGAGAGAGGGGCGTAGCGGGGGGGGATTCTTC | CATSEREGRSGGGFF | TRBJ2-1 | many | TRBV15 | TRBD2
TGTGCCAGCAGTGAAAACCAGTATGGCTACACCTTC | CASSENQYGYTF | TRBJ1-2 | few | TRBV13 | .
TGTGCCAGCAGCTTTCGGACTAGCGGCAACACCGGGGAGCTGTTTTTT | CASSFRTSGNTGELFF | TRBJ2-2 | . | TRBV7-8 | TRBD2
TGTGCCAGTAGTATGGGACCCTCAGGAGGGCAGCCCCAGCATTTT | CASSMGPSGGQPQHF | TRBJ1-5 | many | TRBV19 | .
TGTGCCAGCAGTCCACTAGCGCAGGGGGCTTGGAACACTGAAGCTTTCTTT | CASSPLAQGAWNTEAFF | TRBJ1-1 | . | TRBV27 | TRBD1
TGTGCCAGCAGTGCGCCAGGGGGCCGGGAGACCCAGTACTTC | CASSAPGGRETQYF | TRBJ2-5 | . | TRBV6-1 | TRBD1
TGCGCCAGCAGCTTGGACAGCACTCCTACGCAGTATTTT | CASSLDSTPTQYF | TRBJ2-3 | many | TRBV5-1 | .
TGTGCCAGCAAAAGCGGGGGGGCTAAAGATACGCAGTATTTT | CASKSGGAKDTQYF | TRBJ2-3 | few | TRBV6-6 | TRBD2
TGCGCCAGCAGCTTGAGAGAGCGCCAAGAGACCCAGTACTTC | CASSLRERQETQYF | TRBJ2-5 | many | TRBV5-1 | .
TGTGCCAGCAGCTTGAGCGGGGTGGGGGTGAAAGAGACCCAGTACTTC | CASSLSGVGVKETQYF | TRBJ2-5 | . | TRBV5-6 | TRBD2
TGCAGTGCTAGAGACGATCGGGTTTTCCACTTT | CSARDDRVFHF | TRBJ1-6 | few | TRBV20-1 | .
TGTGCCAGCAGCTTTGGGACAGTTGGAAACACCATATATTTT | CASSFGTVGNTIYF | TRBJ1-3 | few | TRBV7-9 | TRBD1
TGTGCCAGCAGTTTATACAGCCCCGAAGGCACTGAAGCTTTCTTT | CASSLYSPEGTEAFF | TRBJ1-1 | . | TRBV27 | .
TGTGCCAGCATACTGGGGCAGGGGGACACTGAAGCTTTCTTT | CASILGQGDTEAFF | TRBJ1-1 | many | TRBV5-5 | TRBD1
TGTGCCAGCTTTGGACAGGGGGACTATGGCTACACCTTC | CASFGQGDYGYTF | TRBJ1-2 | many | TRBV5-6 | TRBD1
TGTGCCAGTAGTACAGGGGTGGAAAAACTGTTTTTT | CASSTGVEKLFF | TRBJ1-4 | many | TRBV19 | .
TGTGCCAGCAGTGTTAGCGGGGGGAGGAACACTGAAGCTTTCTTT | CASSVSGGRNTEAFF | TRBJ1-1 | . | TRBV2 | .